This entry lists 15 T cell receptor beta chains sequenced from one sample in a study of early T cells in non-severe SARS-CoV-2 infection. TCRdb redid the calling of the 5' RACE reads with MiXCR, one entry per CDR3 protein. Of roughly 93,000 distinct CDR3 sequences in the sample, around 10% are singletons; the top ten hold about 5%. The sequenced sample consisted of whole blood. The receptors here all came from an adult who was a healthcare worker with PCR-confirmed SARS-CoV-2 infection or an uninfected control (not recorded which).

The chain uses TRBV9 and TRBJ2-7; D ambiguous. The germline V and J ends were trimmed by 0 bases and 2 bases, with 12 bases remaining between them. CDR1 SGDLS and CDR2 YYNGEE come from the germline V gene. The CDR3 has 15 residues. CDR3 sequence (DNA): TGTGCCAGCAGCGTAGCGGGCAACAGCCCCTACGAGCAGTACTTC. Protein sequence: CASSVAGNSPYEQYF.

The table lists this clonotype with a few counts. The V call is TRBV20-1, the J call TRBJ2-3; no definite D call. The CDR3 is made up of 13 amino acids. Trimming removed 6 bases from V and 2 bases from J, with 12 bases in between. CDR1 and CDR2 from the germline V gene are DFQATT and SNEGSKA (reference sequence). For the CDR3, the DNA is TGCAGTGCCCCCGATAGACCCACAGATACGCAGTATTTT. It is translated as CSAPDRPTDTQYF.

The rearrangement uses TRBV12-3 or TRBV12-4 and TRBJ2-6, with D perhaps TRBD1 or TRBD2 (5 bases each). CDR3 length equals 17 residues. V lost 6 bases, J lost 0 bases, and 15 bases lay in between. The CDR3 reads CASRSLGRRSGANVLTF. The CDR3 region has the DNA TGTGCCAGCAGAAGCTTGGGACGGCGCTCTGGGGCCAACGTCCTGACTTTC.

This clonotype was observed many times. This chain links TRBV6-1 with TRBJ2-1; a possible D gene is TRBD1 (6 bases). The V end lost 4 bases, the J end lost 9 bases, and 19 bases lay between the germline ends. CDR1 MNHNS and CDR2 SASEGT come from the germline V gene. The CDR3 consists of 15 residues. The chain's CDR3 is CASSVDRPGLTEQFF. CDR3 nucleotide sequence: TGTGCCAGCAGTGTTGACAGGCCAGGCCTAACTGAGCAGTTCTTC.

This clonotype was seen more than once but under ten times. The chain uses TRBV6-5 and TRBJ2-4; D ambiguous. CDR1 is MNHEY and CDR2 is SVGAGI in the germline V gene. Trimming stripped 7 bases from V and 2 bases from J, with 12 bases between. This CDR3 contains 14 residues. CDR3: CASTPRGTKNIQYF. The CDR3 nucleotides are TGTGCCAGCACCCCCCGTGGGACCAAAAACATTCAGTACTTC.

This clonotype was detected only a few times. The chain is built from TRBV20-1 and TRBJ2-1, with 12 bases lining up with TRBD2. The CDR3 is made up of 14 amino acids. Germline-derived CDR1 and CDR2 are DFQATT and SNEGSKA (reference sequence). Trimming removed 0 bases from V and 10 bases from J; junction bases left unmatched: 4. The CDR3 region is CSARDPLAGGEQFF. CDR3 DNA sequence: TGCAGTGCTAGAGATCCACTAGCGGGAGGAGAGCAGTTCTTC.

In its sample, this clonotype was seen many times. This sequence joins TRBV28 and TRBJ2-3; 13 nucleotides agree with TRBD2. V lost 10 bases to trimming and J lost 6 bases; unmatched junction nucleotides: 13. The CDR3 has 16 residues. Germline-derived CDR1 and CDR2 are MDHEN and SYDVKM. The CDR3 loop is CATGTGLAGVTDTQYF. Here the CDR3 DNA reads TGTGCCACCGGGACCGGACTAGCGGGAGTTACGGATACGCAGTATTTT. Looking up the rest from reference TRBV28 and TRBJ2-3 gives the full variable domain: DVKVTQSSRYLVKRTGEKVFLECVQDMDHENMFWYRQDPGLGLRLIYFSYDVKMKEKGDIPEGYSVSREKKERFSLILESASTNQTSMYLCATGTGLAGVTDTQYFGPGTRLTVL.

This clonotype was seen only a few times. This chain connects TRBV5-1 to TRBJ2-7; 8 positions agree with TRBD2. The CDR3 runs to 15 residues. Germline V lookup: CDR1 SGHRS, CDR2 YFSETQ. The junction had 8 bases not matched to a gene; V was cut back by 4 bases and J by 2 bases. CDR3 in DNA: TGCGCCAGCAGCCCCTCTGGCGGGGGGACCTACGAGCAGTACTTC. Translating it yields CASSPSGGGTYEQYF.

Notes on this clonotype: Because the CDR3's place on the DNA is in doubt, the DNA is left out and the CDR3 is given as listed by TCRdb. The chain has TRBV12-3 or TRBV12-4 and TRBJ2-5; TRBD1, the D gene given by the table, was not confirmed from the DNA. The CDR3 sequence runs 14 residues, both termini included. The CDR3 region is CASSFGPGQETQYF.

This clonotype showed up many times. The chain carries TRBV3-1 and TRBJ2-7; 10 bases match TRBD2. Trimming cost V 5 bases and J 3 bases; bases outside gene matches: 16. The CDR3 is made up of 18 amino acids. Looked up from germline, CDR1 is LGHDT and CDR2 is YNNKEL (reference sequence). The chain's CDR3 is CASSSTYTGTSVYYEQYF. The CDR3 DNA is TGTGCCAGCAGCTCAACCTATACCGGGACTAGCGTCTACTACGAGCAGTACTTC.

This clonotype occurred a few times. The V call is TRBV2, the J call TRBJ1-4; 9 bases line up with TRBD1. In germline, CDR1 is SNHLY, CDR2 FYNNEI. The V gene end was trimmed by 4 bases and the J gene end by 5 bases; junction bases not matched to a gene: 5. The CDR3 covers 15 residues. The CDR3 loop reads CASSVYGTGNEKLFF. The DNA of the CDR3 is TGTGCCAGCAGTGTGTACGGGACAGGGAATGAAAAACTGTTTTTT.

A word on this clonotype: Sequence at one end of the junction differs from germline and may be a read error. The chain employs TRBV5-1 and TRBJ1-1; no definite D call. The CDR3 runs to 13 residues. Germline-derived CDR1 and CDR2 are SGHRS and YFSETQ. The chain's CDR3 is CDSSLEGGTEAFF. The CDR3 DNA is TGCGACAGCAGCTTAGAGGGTGGCACTGAAGCTTTCTTT.

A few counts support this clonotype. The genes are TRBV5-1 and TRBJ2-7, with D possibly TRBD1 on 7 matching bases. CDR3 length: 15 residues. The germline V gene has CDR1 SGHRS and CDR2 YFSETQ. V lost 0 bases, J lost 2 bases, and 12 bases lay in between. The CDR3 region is CASSLGPGGTYEQYF. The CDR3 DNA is TGCGCCAGCAGCTTGGGGCCAGGGGGGACCTACGAGCAGTACTTC.

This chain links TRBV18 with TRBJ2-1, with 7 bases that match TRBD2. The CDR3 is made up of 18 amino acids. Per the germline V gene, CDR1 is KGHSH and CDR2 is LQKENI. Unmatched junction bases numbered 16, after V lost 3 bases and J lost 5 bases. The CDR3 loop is CASSPSSSGQTRHNEQFF. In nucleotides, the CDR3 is TGTGCCAGCTCACCGTCGTCTAGCGGTCAAACGCGCCACAATGAGCAGTTCTTC.

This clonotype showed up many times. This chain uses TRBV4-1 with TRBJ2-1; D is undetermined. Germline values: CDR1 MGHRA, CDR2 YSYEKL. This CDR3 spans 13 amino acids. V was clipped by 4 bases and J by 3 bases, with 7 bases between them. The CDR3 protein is CASSLPGYNEQFF. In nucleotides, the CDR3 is TGCGCCAGCAGCCTCCCAGGCTACAATGAGCAGTTCTTC.